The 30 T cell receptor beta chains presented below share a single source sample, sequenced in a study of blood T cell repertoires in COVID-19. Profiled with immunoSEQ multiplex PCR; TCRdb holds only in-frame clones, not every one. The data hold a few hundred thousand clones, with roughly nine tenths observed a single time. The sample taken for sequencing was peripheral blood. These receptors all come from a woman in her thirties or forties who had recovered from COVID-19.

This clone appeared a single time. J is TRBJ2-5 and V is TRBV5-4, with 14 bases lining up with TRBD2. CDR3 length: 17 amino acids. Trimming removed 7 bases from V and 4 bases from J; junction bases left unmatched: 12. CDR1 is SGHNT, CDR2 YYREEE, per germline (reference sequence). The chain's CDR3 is CASGVGLAGAIGETQYF. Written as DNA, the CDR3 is TGTGCCAGCGGCGTGGGACTAGCGGGAGCGATTGGAGAGACCCAGTACTTC.

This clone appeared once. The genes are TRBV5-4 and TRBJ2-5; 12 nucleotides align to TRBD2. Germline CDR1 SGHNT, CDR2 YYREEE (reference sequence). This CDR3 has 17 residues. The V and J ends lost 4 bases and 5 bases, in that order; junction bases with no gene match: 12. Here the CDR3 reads CASSNRLAGVIFETQYF. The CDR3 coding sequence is TGTGCCAGCAGCAACCGACTAGCGGGAGTGATTTTTGAGACCCAGTACTTC.

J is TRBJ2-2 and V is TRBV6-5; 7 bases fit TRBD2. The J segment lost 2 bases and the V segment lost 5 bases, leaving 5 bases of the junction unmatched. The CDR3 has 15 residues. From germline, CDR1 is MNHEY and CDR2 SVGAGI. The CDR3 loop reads CASSRDYRNTGELFF. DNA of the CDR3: TGTGCCAGCAGTCGGGACTATCGTAACACCGGGGAGCTGTTTTTT.

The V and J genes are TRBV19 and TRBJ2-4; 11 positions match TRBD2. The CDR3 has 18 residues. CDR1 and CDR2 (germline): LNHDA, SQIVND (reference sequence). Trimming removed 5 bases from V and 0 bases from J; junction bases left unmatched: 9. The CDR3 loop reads CASSLLLAGAVAKNIQYF. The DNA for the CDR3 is TGTGCCAGTAGTCTGTTACTAGCGGGGGCCGTAGCCAAAAACATTCAGTACTTC.

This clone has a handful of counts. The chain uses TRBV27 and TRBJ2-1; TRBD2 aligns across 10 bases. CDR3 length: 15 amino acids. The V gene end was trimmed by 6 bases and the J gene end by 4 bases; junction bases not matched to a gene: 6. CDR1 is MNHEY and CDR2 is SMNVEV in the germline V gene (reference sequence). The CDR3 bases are TGTGCCAGCAGGGATAGCGGGGGGCCTTACAATGAGCAGTTCTTC. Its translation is CASRDSGGPYNEQFF.

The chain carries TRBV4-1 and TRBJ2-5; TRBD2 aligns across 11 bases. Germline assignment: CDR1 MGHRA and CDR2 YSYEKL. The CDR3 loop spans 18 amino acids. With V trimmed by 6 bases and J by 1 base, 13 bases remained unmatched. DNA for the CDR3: TGCGCCAGCAGTCCGGCCGGGCTAGCGGGGGGACGCCAAGAGACCCAGTACTTC. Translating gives CASSPAGLAGGRQETQYF.

The CDR3 reads CASSPGLADNEQFF. The DNA of the CDR3 is TGTGCCAGCTCACCCGGTCTAGCTGACAATGAGCAGTTCTTC. The gene calls are TRBV18 and TRBJ2-1; D perhaps matches TRBD2 (5 bases). Between the trimmed V and J ends, which lost 3 bases and 5 bases, there was a span of 11 bases. Germline CDR1 is KGHSH and CDR2 is LQKENI. This CDR3 contains 14 residues.

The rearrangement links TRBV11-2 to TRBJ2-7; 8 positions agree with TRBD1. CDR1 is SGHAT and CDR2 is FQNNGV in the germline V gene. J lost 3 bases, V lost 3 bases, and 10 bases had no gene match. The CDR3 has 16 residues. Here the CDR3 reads CASSFLSTGVGYEQYF. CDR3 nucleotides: TGTGCCAGCAGCTTCCTCTCGACAGGGGTCGGCTACGAGCAGTACTTC.

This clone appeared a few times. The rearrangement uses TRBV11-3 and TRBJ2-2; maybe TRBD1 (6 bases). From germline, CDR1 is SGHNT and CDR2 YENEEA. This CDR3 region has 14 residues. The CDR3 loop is CATGQGWVTGELFF. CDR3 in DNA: TGTGCGACCGGCCAGGGGTGGGTGACCGGGGAGCTGTTTTTT.

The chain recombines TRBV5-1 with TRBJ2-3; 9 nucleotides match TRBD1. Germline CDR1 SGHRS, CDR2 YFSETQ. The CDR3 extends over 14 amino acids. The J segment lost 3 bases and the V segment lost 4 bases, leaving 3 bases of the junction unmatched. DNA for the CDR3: TGCGCCAGCAGCAACGGACAGGGGACAGATACGCAGTATTTT. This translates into CASSNGQGTDTQYF.

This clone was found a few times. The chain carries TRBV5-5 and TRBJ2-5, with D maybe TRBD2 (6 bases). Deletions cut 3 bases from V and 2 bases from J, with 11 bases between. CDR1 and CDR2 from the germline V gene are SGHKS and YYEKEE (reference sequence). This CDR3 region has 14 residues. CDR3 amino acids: CASSWLAVQETQYF. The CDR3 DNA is TGTGCCAGCAGCTGGTTAGCGGTGCAAGAGACCCAGTACTTC.

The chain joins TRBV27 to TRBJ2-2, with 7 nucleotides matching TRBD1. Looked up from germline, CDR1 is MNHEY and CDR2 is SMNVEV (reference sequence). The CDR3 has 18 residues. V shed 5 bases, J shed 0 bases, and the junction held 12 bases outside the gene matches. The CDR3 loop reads CASSALTGTVANTGELFF. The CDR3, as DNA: TGTGCCAGCAGTGCCCTAACCGGGACAGTCGCGAACACCGGGGAGCTGTTTTTT.

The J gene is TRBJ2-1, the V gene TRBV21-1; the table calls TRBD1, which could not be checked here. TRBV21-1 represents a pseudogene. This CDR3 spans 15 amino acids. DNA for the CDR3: TGTGCCAGCAGCAAAGTCTTCGGCAGGAACAATGAGCAGTTCTTC. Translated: CASSKVFGRNNEQFF.

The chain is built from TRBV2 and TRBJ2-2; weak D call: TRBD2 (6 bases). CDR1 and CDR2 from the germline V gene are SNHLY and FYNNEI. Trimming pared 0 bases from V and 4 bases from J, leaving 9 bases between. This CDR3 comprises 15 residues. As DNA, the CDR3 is TGTGCCAGCAGTGAAGCTTCGACTAGCACCGGGGAGCTGTTTTTT. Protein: CASSEASTSTGELFF.

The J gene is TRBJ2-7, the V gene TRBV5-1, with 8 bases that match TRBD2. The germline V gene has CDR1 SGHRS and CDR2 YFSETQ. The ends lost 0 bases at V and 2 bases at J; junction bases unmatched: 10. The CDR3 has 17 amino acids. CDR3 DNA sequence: TGCGCCAGCAGCTTGGGAGTTCTTGCGGGGGGCGCCTACGAGCAGTACTTC. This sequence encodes CASSLGVLAGGAYEQYF. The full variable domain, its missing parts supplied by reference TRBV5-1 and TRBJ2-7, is KAGVTQTPRYLIKTRGQQVTLSCSPISGHRSVSWYQQTPGQGLQFLFEYFSETQRNKGNFPGRFSGRQFSNSRSEMNVSTLELGDSALYLCASSLGVLAGGAYEQYFGPGTRLTVT.

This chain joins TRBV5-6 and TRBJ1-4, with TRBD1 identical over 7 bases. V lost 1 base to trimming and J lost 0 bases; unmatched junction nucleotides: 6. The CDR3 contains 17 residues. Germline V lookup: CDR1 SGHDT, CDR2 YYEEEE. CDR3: CASSLTTGFTTNEKLFF. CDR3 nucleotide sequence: TGTGCCAGCAGCTTGACGACAGGGTTTACAACTAATGAAAAACTGTTTTTT.

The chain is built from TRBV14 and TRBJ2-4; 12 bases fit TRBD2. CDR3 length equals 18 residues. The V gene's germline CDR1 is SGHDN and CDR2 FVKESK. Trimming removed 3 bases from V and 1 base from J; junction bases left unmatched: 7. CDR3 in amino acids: CASSHGLAGMGAKNIQYF. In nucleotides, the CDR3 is TGTGCCAGCAGCCACGGACTAGCGGGAATGGGTGCCAAAAACATTCAGTACTTC.

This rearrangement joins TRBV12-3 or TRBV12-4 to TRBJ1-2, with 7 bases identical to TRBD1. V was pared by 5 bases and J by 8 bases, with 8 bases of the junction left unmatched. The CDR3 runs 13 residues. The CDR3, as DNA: TGTGCCAGCAGTCCCATAGCGGACAGGGGCTACACCTTC. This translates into CASSPIADRGYTF.

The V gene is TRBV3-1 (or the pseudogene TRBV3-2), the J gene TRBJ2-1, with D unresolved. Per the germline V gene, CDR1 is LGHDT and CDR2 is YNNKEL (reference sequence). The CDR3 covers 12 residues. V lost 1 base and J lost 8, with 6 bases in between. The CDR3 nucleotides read TGTGCCAGCAGCCAAGCCGCGTATGAGCAGTTCTTC. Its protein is CASSQAAYEQFF.

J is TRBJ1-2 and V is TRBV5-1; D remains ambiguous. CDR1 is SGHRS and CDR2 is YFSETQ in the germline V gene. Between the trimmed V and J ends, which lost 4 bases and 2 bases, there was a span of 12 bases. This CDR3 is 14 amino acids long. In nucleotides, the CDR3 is TGCGCCAGCAGCCCTGGATGGGAGAACTATGGCTACACCTTC. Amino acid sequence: CASSPGWENYGYTF.

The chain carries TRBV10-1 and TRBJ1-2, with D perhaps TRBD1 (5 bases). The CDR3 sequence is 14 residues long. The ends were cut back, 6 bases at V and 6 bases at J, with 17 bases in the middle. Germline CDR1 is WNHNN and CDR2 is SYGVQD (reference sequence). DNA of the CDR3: TGCGCCAGCAGGGAACAATTCGGGGGGGATGGCTACACCTTC. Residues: CASREQFGGDGYTF.

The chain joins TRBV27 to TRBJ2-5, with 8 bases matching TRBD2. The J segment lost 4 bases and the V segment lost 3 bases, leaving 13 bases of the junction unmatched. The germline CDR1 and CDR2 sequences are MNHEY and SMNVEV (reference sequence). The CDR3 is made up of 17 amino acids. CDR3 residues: CASSFMVGGGSRETQYF. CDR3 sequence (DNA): TGTGCCAGCAGTTTTATGGTCGGGGGGGGGTCTCGAGAGACCCAGTACTTC.

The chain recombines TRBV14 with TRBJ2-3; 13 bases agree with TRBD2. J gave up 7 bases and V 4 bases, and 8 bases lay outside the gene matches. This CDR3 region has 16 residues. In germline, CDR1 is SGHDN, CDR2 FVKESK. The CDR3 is CASSPPTSGGSYTQYF. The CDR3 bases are TGTGCCAGCAGCCCCCCGACTAGCGGGGGGTCATATACGCAGTATTTT.

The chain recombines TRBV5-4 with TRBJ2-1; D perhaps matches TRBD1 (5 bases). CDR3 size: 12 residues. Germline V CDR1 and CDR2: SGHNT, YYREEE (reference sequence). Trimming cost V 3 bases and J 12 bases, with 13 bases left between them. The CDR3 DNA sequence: TGTGCCAGCAGCTCTGTGGGAAGGGGGCAGTTCTTC. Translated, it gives CASSSVGRGQFF.

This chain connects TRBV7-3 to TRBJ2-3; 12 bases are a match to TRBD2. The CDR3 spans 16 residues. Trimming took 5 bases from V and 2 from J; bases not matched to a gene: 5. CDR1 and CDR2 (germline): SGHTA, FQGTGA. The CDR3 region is CASSQTSGGTTDTQYF. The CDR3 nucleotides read TGTGCCAGCAGCCAAACTAGCGGGGGGACCACAGATACGCAGTATTTT.

The CDR3 region is CASREGWTNEKLFF. CDR3 in DNA: TGTGCCAGCAGGGAGGGGTGGACTAATGAAAAACTGTTTTTT. This sequence joins TRBV6-5 and TRBJ1-4, with D perhaps TRBD1 (5 bases). V gave up 6 bases and J gave up 2 bases, with 10 bases separating them. CDR1 and CDR2 from the germline V gene are MNHEY and SVGAGI. CDR3 size: 14 residues.

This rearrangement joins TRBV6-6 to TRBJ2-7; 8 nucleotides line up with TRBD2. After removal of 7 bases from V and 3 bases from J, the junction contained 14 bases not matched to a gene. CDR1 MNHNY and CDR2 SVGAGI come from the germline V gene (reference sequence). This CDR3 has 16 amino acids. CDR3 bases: TGTGCCAGCATTGCTCGGGAGGGCGTACTATTCTACGAGCAGTACGTC. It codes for CASIAREGVLFYEQYV.

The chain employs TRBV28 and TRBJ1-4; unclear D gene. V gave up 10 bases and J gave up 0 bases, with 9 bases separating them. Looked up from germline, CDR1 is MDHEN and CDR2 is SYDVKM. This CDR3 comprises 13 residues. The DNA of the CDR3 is TGTGCCACGTACAGCCCAACTAATGAAAAACTGTTTTTT. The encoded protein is CATYSPTNEKLFF. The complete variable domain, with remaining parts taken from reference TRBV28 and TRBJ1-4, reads DVKVTQSSRYLVKRTGEKVFLECVQDMDHENMFWYRQDPGLGLRLIYFSYDVKMKEKGDIPEGYSVSREKKERFSLILESASTNQTSMYLCATYSPTNEKLFFGSGTQLSVL.

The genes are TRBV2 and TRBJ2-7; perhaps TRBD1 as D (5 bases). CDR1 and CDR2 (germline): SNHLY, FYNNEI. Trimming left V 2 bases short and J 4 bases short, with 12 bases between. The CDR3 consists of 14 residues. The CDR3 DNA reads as TGTGCCAGCAGTGAAAGTCCAGGGAAGTACGAGCAGTACTTC. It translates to CASSESPGKYEQYF.

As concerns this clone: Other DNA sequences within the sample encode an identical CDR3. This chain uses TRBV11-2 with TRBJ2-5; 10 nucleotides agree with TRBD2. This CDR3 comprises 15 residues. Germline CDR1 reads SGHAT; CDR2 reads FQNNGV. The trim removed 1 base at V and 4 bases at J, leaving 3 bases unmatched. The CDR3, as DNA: TGTGCCAGCAGCTTAGGCCTAGCGGGGGTAGAGACCCAGTACTTC. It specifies CASSLGLAGVETQYF.